A selection of T cell receptor beta chains follows, all from one sample in a study of PD-L1 blockade in urothelial cancer. TCRdb keeps only in-frame clones here, not all; method: immunoSEQ multiplex PCR. The sample lists some 120,000 clones, roughly 89% occurring once. The sequencing here drew on PBMCs, taken around atezolizumab (anti-PD-L1) treatment. All receptors come from a man aged 55 to 70 with urothelial cancer. CDR3s include the opening cysteine and the closing phenylalanine or tryptophan. A D gene is named only where the DNA matches it firmly.

>13|TRBV5-6|.|TRBJ2-5
CASSLLQVETQYF
>13|TRBV30|.|TRBJ1-1
CACLQQGNTEAFF
>13|TRBV4-3|.|TRBJ2-3
CASSLTGADTQYF
>13|TRBV29-1|TRBD2|TRBJ2-7
CSAGSGSRYEQYF
>15|TRBV6-5|TRBD1|TRBJ1-2
CASSYSGGIDYGYTF
>15|TRBV9|TRBD1|TRBJ2-1
CASSARTGHHNEQFF
>15|TRBV18|TRBD2|TRBJ2-7
CASSPTSASSYEQYF
>15|TRBV19|TRBD1|TRBJ1-5
CASSTTGGLDQPQHF
>16|TRBV19|TRBD1|TRBJ2-7
CASSGDTTGVDYEQYF
>15|TRBV7-9|.|TRBJ2-3
CASSPGLRETDTQYF
>16|TRBV28|.|TRBJ1-1
CASSTPNTQLNTEAFF
>13|TRBV2|TRBD2|TRBJ2-1
CASGREGRGEQFF
>14|TRBV6-1|TRBD1|TRBJ1-1
CASSEVDRVAEAFF
>15|TRBV2|.|TRBJ2-7
CASKVETQGSYEQYF
>15|TRBV5-6|TRBD2|TRBJ2-5
CASSLVGGPQETQYF
>13|TRBV15|.|TRBJ2-3
CATGGLRADTQYF
>13|TRBV5-1|.|TRBJ1-3
CASSLDRENTIYF
>15|TRBV7-7|TRBD1|TRBJ2-5
CASSPDRQGLETQYF
>15|TRBV9|.|TRBJ1-3
CASSVERVPGNTIYF
>14|TRBV19|TRBD2|TRBJ2-2
CASKVAGAPGELFF
>16|TRBV19|TRBD1|TRBJ1-1
CASSAPGQGLLTEAFF
>17|TRBV4-1|.|TRBJ1-5
CASSAIRDSISNQPQHF
>14|TRBV6-6|TRBD1|TRBJ1-6
CASSLPGQGRPLHF
>16|TRBV13|TRBD2|TRBJ2-7
CASSSKSGTIDHEQYF
>13|TRBV18|TRBD1|TRBJ2-5
CASSPGQRETQYF
>16|TRBV11-3|.|TRBJ2-3
CASSFSGAGSTDTQYF
>13|TRBV6-5|TRBD2|TRBJ2-3
CASKGGSTDTQYF
>13|TRBV28|TRBD1|TRBJ2-7
CASRMTGIYEQYF
>14|TRBV9|.|TRBJ2-7
CASSEAEVTYEQYF
>12|TRBV27|.|TRBJ2-1
CASSRAAREQFF
>18|TRBV10-3|.|TRBJ1-2
CAISESGWTDITNYGYTF
>14|TRBV6-5|.|TRBJ2-7
CASSTWDKNYEQYF
>16|TRBV6-5|.|TRBJ2-7
CASSYSSASGSYEQYF
>16|TRBV5-4|TRBD1|TRBJ1-3
CASSLARGTGGNTIYF
>18|TRBV28|TRBD1|TRBJ1-5
CASSSDTGTGVGSGPQHF
>14|TRBV7-3|TRBD1|TRBJ2-2
CASSLDRDNGELFF
>15|TRBV6-1|TRBD1|TRBJ1-2
CASSFRDRVVYGYTF
>19|TRBV27|TRBD2|TRBJ2-1
CASSSKDLPAQREMDEQFF
>13|TRBV2|.|TRBJ1-5
CASSGWGDQPQHF
>17|TRBV9|TRBD2|TRBJ2-5
CASSVAPSGGIRETQYF
>17|TRBV19|TRBD2|TRBJ2-1
CASSPSSGRGDYNEQFF
>14|TRBV28|.|TRBJ1-2
CASSSGQPNYGYTF
>15|TRBV4-1|.|TRBJ2-7
CASSQEISDSYEQYF
>15|TRBV7-9|.|TRBJ2-3
CASGMTDYGSDTQYF
>15|TRBV11-2|TRBD1|TRBJ2-7
CASSFGQGHFYEQYF
>15|TRBV7-7|.|TRBJ2-2
CASSYETSDTGELFF
>15|TRBV11-3|.|TRBJ2-3
CASDRGGTGTDTQYF
>16|TRBV9|TRBD2|TRBJ2-7
CASSLQTSGGLGEQYF
>14|TRBV5-8|.|TRBJ2-7
CASSLVTTPYEQYF
>16|TRBV19|TRBD2|TRBJ2-1
CASSATSGTNYNEQFF
>14|TRBV15|TRBD1|TRBJ2-7
CATSVDRGLKEQYF
>13|TRBV5-6|.|TRBJ2-3
CASSFGSTDTQYF
>14|TRBV9|.|TRBJ2-7
CASSVSWAQYEQYF
>12|TRBV7-2|TRBD1|TRBJ1-2
CASSETGVGYTF